This T cell receptor (beta chain) is drawn from a study of T cell changes during pregnancy in multiple sclerosis. With 4 bases clipped from V and 5 bases from J, the junction kept 8 bases outside the gene matches. This CDR3 spans 16 amino acids. Germline assignment: CDR1 MGHRA and CDR2 YSYEKL. Only in-frame clones appear in the TCRdb table, and some are missing; sequencing was by immunoSEQ multiplex PCR. This sample carries tens of thousands of clones, around 90% of them seen once, and the ten largest clones take 0.95% to 1.5%. V usage is TRBV4-1 and J usage is TRBJ2-3, with 11 bases aligning to TRBD2. The TCR originated in a female donor in good health, enrolled as a control in a pregnancy study. This sample comprised peripheral blood, obtained after pregnancy. CDR3 coding DNA: TGCGCCAGCAGCCTCGTAGCGGGGGGGAAGGGAGATACGCAGTATTTT. Residues: CASSLVAGGKGDTQYF.